Sequencing of this T cell receptor (beta chain) was carried out in a study of blood T cells in healthy people across ages. General study results and limits: PBMCs that were unsorted prevented a conclusive naive versus antigen-experienced comparison. Higher diversity and more naive CD4+ cells were features of long-lived donors, compared to aged donors.

The germline V and J ends were trimmed by 3 bases and 0 bases, with 13 bases remaining between them. Per germline, CDR1 ENHRY and CDR2 SYGVKD. The CDR3 consists of 16 residues. Peripheral blood, about 10 milliliters per donor, was collected. A sample-barcoded 5' primer and a J-beta primer mix were used in a second PCR of about 7 to 12 cycles. Each CDR3 protein gets one entry after TCRdb re-called the 5' RACE reads with MiXCR. The table shows roughly 1.6 million distinct CDR3 sequences, with 30% to 35% occurring only once. This clonotype was seen many times. The antigen is not known. The sequenced material came from blood. The chain combines TRBV10-3 with TRBJ2-3; D call uncertain. This TCR was recovered from a woman aged 25 to 39 in good health. CDR3 sequence reads: CAISDKRSPSTDTQYF. CDR3 nucleotides: TGTGCCATCAGTGATAAGCGCTCCCCCAGCACAGATACGCAGTATTTT.